This TCR beta chain was retrieved from a study of cytotoxic CD8 clonotypes in ibrutinib-treated CLL. Study-level information: Mean per-sample yields comprised 255,043 productive templates and tens of thousands of productive rearrangements.

V dropped 3 bases and J dropped 3 bases, with 9 bases sitting between them. The length of the CDR3 is 14 residues. The germline V gene has CDR1 MGHDK and CDR2 SYGVNS. The table came from immunoSEQ multiplex PCR; TCRdb's copy has only in-frame clones and leaves some out. The sample consists of approximately 47,000 clones, roughly 63% of them appearing once. The source is a human donor with chronic lymphocytic leukemia. This chain uses TRBV25-1 with TRBJ1-3; possible D gene TRBD1, 5 bases. This material consisted of PBMCs, taken after 24 months of ibrutinib treatment. The chain's CDR3 is CASSEGGGGNTIYF. Written as DNA, the CDR3 is TGTGCCAGCAGTGAGGGGGGTGGTGGAAACACCATATATTTT.